These 16 T cell receptor beta chains came from one sample sequenced in a study of tumor and adjacent non-tumor tissue in lung cancer. RNA was extracted from bulk tissue without any cell sorting. The normal lung tissue was taken more than 3 cm from the tumor edge. A modified ARM-PCR protocol with three rounds of nested PCR amplified TCRbeta. TCRdb analysed the multiplex PCR reads with MiXCR anew, one entry per CDR3 protein. Of 98,000 or so distinct CDR3 sequences detected, 80% appear once; the ten largest clones hold approximately 28%. Sequenced sample: distant non-tumor lung tissue. These receptors were obtained from a man in his fifties or sixties with small cell lung cancer.

A note on this clonotype: This sequence may be a read error, since a much larger clone differs from it by one base. The V gene is TRBV20-1, the J gene TRBJ2-7; D assignment may be TRBD1 or TRBD2 (5 bases each). Germline loops: CDR1 DFQATT, CDR2 SNEGSKA (reference sequence). The CDR3 has 13 amino acids. The CDR3 DNA reads as TGCAGTGCAGTCCTCCGGGACCACTACAAGCAGTACTTC. It encodes CSAVLRDHYKQYF.

Comment on this clonotype: It is likely a read error, because the conserved phenylalanine at the end of the CDR3 is missing. It is unclear where the CDR3 begins or ends on the DNA, so no DNA is shown, and the CDR3 is as TCRdb lists it. The chain is built from TRBV11-2 and TRBJ2-7. Per germline, CDR1 SGHAT and CDR2 FQNNGV. The CDR3 contains 13 residues when both ends are counted. The CDR3 sequence is CASSLAGSYVLYG.

Regarding this clonotype: One end of the junction is discordant with germline, which a read error may explain. The chain links TRBV28 to TRBJ2-5; 9 nucleotides line up with TRBD1. The germline gives CDR1 MDHEN, CDR2 SYDVKM. The CDR3 runs to 17 residues. DNA of the CDR3: TGCGCCAGCACTCCGTGGACAGGGGCCAGGAGGCAAGAGACCCAGTACTTC. Translated: CASTPWTGARRQETQYF.

The genes are TRBV20-1 and TRBJ2-7; 8 positions agree with TRBD2. The trim removed 0 bases at V and 9 bases at J, leaving 10 bases unmatched. The CDR3 totals 14 residues. Per the germline V gene, CDR1 is DFQATT and CDR2 is SNEGSKA (reference sequence). This CDR3 reads CSARDGIAGSGQYV. In DNA form, the CDR3 reads TGCAGTGCTAGAGATGGGATAGCGGGGAGTGGGCAGTACGTC.

Concerning this clonotype itself: Since a much larger clone is just one base distant, this may be a read error. This chain joins TRBV6-4 and TRBJ2-2; D is possibly TRBD1 (7 bases). Germline assignment: CDR1 MRHNA and CDR2 SNTAGT. The CDR3 extends over 14 amino acids. CDR3 nucleotide sequence: TGTGCCAGCAGTCCCAGGGGGGACACCTGGGAGCTGTTTTTT. Encoded protein: CASSPRGDTWELFF.

This clonotype has a single count. The gene calls are TRBV6-2 or TRBV6-3 and TRBJ2-5, with D uncertain. V was cut by 2 bases and J by 10 bases, with 17 bases left in between. Germline lookup yields CDR1 MNHEY and CDR2 SVGEGT. The CDR3 runs 14 residues. The chain's CDR3 is CASSYAGDLGIQYF. The CDR3 DNA reads TGTGCCAGCAGTTACGCCGGAGACCTAGGGATCCAGTACTTC.

In this sample, this clonotype turned up once. A much larger clone sits a single nucleotide away, making a read error possible. The chain combines TRBV20-1 with TRBJ1-1; D is unresolved. Germline CDR1 reads DFQATT; CDR2 reads SNEGSKA (reference sequence). The CDR3 runs to 15 residues. The CDR3 DNA is TGCAGTGCTAGAAAGCCGGGAGCTATGAACACTGAAGCTATCTTT. This translates into CSARKPGAMNTEAIF.

With respect to this clonotype: The germline gene is not matched at one end of the junction; a read error may be the cause. The chain has TRBV12-3 or TRBV12-4 and TRBJ2-5; the D is unclear. CDR3 size: 13 residues. The CDR3 sequence is CASSSQSWETQYF. CDR3 bases: TGTGCGAGCAGTTCTCAATCATGGGAGACCCAGTACTTC.

This clonotype was counted a single time. A much larger clone differs from this one at a single base, so this may be a read error. This chain joins TRBV7-9 and TRBJ1-6; the D gene is possibly TRBD1 (6 bases). From germline, CDR1 is SEHNR and CDR2 FQNEAQ (reference sequence). The CDR3 is 16 residues long. As DNA, the CDR3 is TGTGTCAGCAGCTTAGTAGGGGGCTCCTATAATTCACCCCTCCACTTT. The encoded protein is CVSSLVGGSYNSPLHF.

As to this clonotype: Given the absence of the conserved phenylalanine or tryptophan at the CDR3 end, a read error is likely. The DNA is left out, because the CDR3 cannot be placed on it with certainty; the CDR3 is given as TCRdb lists it. The rearrangement links TRBV4-1 to TRBJ1-1. A total of 14 residues make up the CDR3, ends included. Germline V gives CDR1 MGHRA, CDR2 YSYEKL. The CDR3 loop is CASSQDHLGNEVFY.

Concerning this clonotype itself: Since a much larger clone is just one base distant, this may be a read error. This chain joins TRBV20-1 and TRBJ2-3; D gene ambiguous. The germline V gene encodes CDR1 DFQATT and CDR2 SNEGSKA (reference sequence). The CDR3 spans 14 residues. Deletions cut 3 bases from V and 0 bases from J, with 10 bases between. This CDR3 reads CSASLLASTDTQYF. Here the CDR3 DNA reads TGCAGTGCTAGCCTACTGGCCAGCACAGATACGCAGTATTTT.

Comments on this clonotype: The junction does not match germline at one end; this may be a read error. The chain has TRBV11-2 and TRBJ2-1; D gene ambiguous. Looked up from germline, CDR1 is SGHAT and CDR2 is FQNNGV. The CDR3 contains 13 residues. This CDR3 reads CTSSLGRDNEQFF. The CDR3 nucleotides are TGTACCAGCAGCTTAGGGCGCGACAATGAGCAGTTCTTC.

This clonotype was counted only a few times. The CDR3 nucleotides read TGTGCCAGTAGGGTCGGGAGTTACAATGAGCAGTTCTTC. As protein: CASRVGSYNEQFF. This sequence joins TRBV12-3 or TRBV12-4 and TRBJ2-1, with a tentative D call TRBD2 (6 bases). Trimming pared 9 bases from V and 4 bases from J, leaving 13 bases between. The CDR3 contains 13 residues.

Comment on this clonotype: A read error is possible here, since a much larger clone lies one base away. The chain joins TRBV5-1 to TRBJ2-1; maybe TRBD1 (5 bases). Per germline, CDR1 SGHRS and CDR2 YFSETQ. The CDR3 extends over 14 amino acids. V was cut by 10 bases and J by 0 bases, with 14 bases left in between. CDR3 sequence reads: CACGQGLSYNEQFF. The CDR3 DNA is TGCGCCTGTGGGCAGGGTCTCTCCTACAATGAGCAGTTCTTC.

This clonotype was detected only a few times. A read error is possible here, since a much larger clone lies one base away. CDR3 loop: CVSSLADTQYF. The CDR3 DNA reads as TGTGTCAGCAGCTTGGCAGATACGCAGTATTTT. This chain connects TRBV5-4 to TRBJ2-3; D gene uncertain. CDR1 and CDR2 (germline): SGHNT, YYREEE (reference sequence). This CDR3 comprises 11 residues. The variable domain in full, with the rest retrieved from reference TRBV5-4 and TRBJ2-3, is ETGVTQSPTHLIKTRGQQVTLRCSSQSGHNTVSWYQQALGQGPQFIFQYYREEENGRGNFPPRFSGLQFPNYSSELNVNALELDDSALYLCVSSLADTQYFGPGTRLTVL.

Worth noting for this clonotype: The junction departs from germline at one end; a sequencing error may be responsible. The chain couples TRBV4-2 to TRBJ1-5; possibly TRBD1 for D (6 bases). Germline V CDR1 and CDR2: LGHNA, YNFKEQ. The CDR3 length is 18 residues. CDR3 nucleotide sequence: TGTGCCAGCAGCCGAGGGGGTTTTAGTGGTATTAGCAATCAGTCCCAGCATTTT. Translation: CASSRGGFSGISNQSQHF.